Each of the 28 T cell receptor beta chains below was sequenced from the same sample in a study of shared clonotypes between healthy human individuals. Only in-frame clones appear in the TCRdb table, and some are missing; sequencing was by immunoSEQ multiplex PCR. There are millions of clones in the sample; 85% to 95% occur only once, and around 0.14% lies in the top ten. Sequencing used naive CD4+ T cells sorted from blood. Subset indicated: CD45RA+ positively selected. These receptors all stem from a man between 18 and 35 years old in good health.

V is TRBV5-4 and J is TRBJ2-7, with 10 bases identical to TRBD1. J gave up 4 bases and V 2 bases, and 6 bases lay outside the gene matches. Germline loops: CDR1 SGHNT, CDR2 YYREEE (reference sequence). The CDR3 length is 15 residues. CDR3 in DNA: TGTGCCAGCAGCTTCTCCGGGACAGGGGATTACGAGCAGTACTTC. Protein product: CASSFSGTGDYEQYF.

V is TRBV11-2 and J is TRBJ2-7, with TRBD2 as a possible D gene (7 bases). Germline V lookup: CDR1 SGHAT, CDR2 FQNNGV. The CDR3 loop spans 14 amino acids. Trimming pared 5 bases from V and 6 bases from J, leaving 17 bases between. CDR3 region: CASSRPGGQGEQYF. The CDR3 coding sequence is TGTGCCAGCAGCCGCCCCGGGGGGCAGGGCGAGCAGTACTTC.

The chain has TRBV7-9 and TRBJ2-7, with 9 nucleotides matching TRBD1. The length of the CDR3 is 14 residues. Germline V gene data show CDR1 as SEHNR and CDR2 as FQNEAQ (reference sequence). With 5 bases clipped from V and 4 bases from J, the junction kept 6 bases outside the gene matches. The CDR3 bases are TGTGCCAGCAGCCCACAGGGGGCCGCGTACGAGCAGTACTTC. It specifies CASSPQGAAYEQYF.

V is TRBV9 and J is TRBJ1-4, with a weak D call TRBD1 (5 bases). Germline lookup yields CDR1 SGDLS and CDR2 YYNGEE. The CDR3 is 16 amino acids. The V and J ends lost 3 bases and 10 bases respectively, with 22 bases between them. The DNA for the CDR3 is TGTGCCAGCAGCGCACAAACCGGGACGGGCCGGGGAAAACTGTTTTTT. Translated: CASSAQTGTGRGKLFF.

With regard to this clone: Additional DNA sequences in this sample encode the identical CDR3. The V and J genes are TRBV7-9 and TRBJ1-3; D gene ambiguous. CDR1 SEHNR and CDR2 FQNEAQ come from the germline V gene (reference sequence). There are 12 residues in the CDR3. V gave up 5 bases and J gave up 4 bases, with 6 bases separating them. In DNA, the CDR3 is TGTGCCAGCAGCCCCACGGGAAACACCATATATTTT. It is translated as CASSPTGNTIYF.

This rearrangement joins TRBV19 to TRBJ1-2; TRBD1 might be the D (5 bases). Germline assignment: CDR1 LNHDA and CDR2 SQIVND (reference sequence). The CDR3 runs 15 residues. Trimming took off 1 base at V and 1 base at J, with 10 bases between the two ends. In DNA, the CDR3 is TGTGCCAGTAGTATAGCTGGCGGGGGTAACTATGGCTACACCTTC. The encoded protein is CASSIAGGGNYGYTF.

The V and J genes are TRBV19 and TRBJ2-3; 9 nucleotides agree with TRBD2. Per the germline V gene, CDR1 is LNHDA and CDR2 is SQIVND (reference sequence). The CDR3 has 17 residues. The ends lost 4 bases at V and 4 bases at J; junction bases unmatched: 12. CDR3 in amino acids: CASSRDPVIAGADTQYF. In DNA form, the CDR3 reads TGTGCCAGTAGTAGGGACCCGGTGATAGCGGGAGCAGATACGCAGTATTTT.

The CDR3 nucleotides are TGTGCCAGCAGCTTTAACAAGCACAATGAGCAGTTCTTC. This gives the protein CASSFNKHNEQFF. The V call is TRBV11-2, the J call TRBJ2-1; the D is unclear. Per germline, CDR1 SGHAT and CDR2 FQNNGV. Trimming cost V 3 bases and J 5 bases, with 8 bases left between them. The CDR3 loop spans 13 amino acids.

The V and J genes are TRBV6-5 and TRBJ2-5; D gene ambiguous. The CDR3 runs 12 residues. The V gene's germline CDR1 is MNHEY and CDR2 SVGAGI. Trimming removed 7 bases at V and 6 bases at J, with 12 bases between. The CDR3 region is CASMGWQQTQYF. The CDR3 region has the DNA TGTGCCAGCATGGGGTGGCAACAGACCCAGTACTTC.

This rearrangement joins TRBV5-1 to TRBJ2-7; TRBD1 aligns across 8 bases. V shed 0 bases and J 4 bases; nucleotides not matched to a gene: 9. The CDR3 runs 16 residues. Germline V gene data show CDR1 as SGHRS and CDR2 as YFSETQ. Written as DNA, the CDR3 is TGCGCCAGCAGCTTGGAGGTTCCAGGGGGCGCGTACGAGCAGTACTTC. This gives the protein CASSLEVPGGAYEQYF. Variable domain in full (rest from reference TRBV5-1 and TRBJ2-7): KAGVTQTPRYLIKTRGQQVTLSCSPISGHRSVSWYQQTPGQGLQFLFEYFSETQRNKGNFPGRFSGRQFSNSRSEMNVSTLELGDSALYLCASSLEVPGGAYEQYFGPGTRLTVT.

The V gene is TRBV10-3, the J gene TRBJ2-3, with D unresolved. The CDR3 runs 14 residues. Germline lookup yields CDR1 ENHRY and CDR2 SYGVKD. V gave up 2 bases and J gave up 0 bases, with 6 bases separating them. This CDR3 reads CAISEEESTDTQYF. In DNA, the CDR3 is TGTGCCATCAGTGAGGAGGAGAGCACAGATACGCAGTATTTT.

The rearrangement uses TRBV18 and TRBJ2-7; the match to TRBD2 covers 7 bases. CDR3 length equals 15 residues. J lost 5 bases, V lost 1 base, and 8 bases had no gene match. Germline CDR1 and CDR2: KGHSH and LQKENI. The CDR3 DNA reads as TGTGCCAGCTCACCACGGCAACTGACTAGCAACGAGCAGTACTTC. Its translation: CASSPRQLTSNEQYF.

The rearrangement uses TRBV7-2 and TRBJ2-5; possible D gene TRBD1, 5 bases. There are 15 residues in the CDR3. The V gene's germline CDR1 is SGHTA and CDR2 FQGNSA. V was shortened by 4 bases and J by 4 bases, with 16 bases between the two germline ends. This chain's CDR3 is CASSSSAGKGETQYF. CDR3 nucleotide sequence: TGTGCCAGCAGCTCGTCCGCAGGGAAGGGAGAGACCCAGTACTTC.

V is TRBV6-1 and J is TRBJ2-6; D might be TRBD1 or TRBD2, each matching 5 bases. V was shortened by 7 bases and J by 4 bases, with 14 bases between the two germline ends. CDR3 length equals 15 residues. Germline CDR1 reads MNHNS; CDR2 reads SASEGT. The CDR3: CASKQEALGANVLTF. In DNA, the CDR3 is TGTGCCAGCAAACAGGAGGCTCTCGGGGCCAACGTCCTGACTTTC.

CDR3 protein: CASSIGGASYNEQFF. In nucleotides, the CDR3 is TGCGCCAGCAGCATAGGCGGGGCGTCCTACAATGAGCAGTTCTTC. The chain links TRBV5-1 to TRBJ2-1, with D maybe TRBD2 (6 bases). CDR3 length: 15 residues. CDR1 SGHRS and CDR2 YFSETQ come from the germline V gene. The germline V and J ends were trimmed by 4 bases and 1 base, with 12 bases remaining between them.

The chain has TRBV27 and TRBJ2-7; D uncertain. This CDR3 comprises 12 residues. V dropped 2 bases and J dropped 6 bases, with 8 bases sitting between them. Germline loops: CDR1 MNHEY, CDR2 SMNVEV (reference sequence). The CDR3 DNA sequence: TGTGCCAGCAGTTTAAGGTTTGGCGAGCAGTACTTC. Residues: CASSLRFGEQYF.

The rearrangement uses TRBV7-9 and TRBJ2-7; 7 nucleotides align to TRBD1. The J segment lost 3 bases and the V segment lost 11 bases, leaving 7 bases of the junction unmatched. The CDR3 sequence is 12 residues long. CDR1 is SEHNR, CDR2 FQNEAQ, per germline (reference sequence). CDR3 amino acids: CAGSGQNYEQYF. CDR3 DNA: TGTGCCGGTTCGGGACAGAACTACGAGCAGTACTTC.

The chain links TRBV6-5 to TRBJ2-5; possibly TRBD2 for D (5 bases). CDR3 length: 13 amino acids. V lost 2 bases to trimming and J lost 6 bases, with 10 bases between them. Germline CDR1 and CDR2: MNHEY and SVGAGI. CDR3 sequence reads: CASSYGGSQTQYF. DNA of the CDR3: TGTGCCAGCAGTTACGGCGGGTCGCAGACCCAGTACTTC.

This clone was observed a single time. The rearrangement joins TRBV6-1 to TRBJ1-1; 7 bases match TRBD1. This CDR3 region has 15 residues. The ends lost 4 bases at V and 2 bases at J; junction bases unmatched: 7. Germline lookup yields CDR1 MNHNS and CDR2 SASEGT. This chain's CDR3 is CASSGQGGPNTEAFF. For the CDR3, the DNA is TGTGCCAGCAGTGGGCAGGGGGGCCCTAACACTGAAGCTTTCTTT.

The chain's CDR3 is CASSEWETGRAKGYTF. The CDR3 nucleotides are TGTGCCAGCAGTGAATGGGAGACAGGGAGGGCGAAGGGCTACACCTTC. The chain employs TRBV25-1 and TRBJ1-2; 7 bases align to TRBD1. Trimming at V came to 1 base and at J to 8 bases, leaving 13 bases not matched to a gene. The germline CDR1 and CDR2 sequences are MGHDK and SYGVNS. This CDR3 region has 16 residues.

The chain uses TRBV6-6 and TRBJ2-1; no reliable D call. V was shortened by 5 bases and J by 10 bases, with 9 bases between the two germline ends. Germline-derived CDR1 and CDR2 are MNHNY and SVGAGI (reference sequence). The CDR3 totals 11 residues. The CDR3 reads CASSQAGEQFF. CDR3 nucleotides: TGTGCCAGCAGTCAGGCTGGAGAGCAGTTCTTC.

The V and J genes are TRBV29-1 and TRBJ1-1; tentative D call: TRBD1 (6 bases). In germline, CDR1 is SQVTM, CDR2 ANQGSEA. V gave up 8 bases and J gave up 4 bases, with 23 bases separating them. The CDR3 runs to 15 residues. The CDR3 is CSTTIRGVTLTEAFF. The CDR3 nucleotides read TGCAGCACTACAATCAGGGGAGTAACCCTCACTGAAGCTTTCTTT.

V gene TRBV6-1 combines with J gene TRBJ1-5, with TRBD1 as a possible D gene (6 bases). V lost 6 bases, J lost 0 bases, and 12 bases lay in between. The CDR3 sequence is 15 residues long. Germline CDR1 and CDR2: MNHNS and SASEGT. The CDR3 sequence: CASREQGFSNQPQHF. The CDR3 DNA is TGTGCCAGCAGGGAACAGGGTTTTAGCAATCAGCCCCAGCATTTT.

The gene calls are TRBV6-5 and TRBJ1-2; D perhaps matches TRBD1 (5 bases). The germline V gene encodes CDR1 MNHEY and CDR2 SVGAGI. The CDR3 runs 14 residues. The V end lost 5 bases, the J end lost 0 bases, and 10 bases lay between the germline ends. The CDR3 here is CASSMTVPNYGYTF. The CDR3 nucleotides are TGTGCCAGCAGTATGACAGTACCTAACTATGGCTACACCTTC.

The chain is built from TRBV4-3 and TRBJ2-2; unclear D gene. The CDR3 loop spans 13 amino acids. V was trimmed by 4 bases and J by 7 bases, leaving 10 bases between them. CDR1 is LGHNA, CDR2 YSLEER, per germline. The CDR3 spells CASSPPGIGELFF. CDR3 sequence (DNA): TGCGCCAGCAGCCCGCCAGGAATCGGGGAGCTGTTTTTT.

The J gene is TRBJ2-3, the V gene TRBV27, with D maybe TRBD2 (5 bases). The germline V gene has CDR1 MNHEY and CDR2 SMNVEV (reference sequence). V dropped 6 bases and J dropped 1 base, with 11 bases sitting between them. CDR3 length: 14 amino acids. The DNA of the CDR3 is TGTGCCAGCAGGCTAGGGCGGGGCACAGATACGCAGTATTTT. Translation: CASRLGRGTDTQYF.

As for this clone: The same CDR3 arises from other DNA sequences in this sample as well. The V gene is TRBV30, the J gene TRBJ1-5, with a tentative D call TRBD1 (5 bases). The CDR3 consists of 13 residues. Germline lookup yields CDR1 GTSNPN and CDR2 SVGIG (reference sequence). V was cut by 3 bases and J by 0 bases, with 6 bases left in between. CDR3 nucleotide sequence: TGTGCCTGGAGAGACAGTAGCAATCAGCCCCAGCATTTT. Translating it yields CAWRDSSNQPQHF.

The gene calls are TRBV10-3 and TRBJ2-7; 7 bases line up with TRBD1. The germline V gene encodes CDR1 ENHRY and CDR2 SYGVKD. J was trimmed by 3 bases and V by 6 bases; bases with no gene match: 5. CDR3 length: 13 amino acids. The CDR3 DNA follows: TGTGCCATCAGCTTCGGGACAGACTACGAGCAGTACTTC. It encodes CAISFGTDYEQYF.